The 26 T cell receptor beta chains reported below all come from one sample, sequenced in a study of blood T cell repertoires in COVID-19. Libraries were prepared by immunoSEQ multiplex PCR; TCRdb keeps only in-frame clonotypes and omits some of them. The sample shows roughly 29,000 clones, 87% of them seen only once. Sequences were obtained from peripheral blood. The receptors come from a human donor in a cohort sampled during active COVID-19.

This sequence joins TRBV3-1 (or the pseudogene TRBV3-2) and TRBJ1-2; 7 positions match TRBD1. V gave up 3 bases and J gave up 6 bases; unmatched junction bases: 4. Germline V lookup: CDR1 LGHDT, CDR2 YNNKEL (reference sequence). CDR3 size: 13 residues. As DNA, the CDR3 is TGTGCCAGCAGCCAGGGACAGCCCCATGGCTACACCTTC. It yields the protein CASSQGQPHGYTF.

The chain uses TRBV27 and TRBJ2-2; the match to TRBD1 covers 8 bases. Germline CDR1 is MNHEY and CDR2 is SMNVEV (reference sequence). The V gene end was trimmed by 4 bases and the J gene end by 3 bases; junction bases not matched to a gene: 1. The CDR3 has 14 residues. The CDR3: CASSWGQDTGELFF. Here the CDR3 DNA reads TGTGCCAGCAGTTGGGGACAGGACACCGGGGAGCTGTTTTTT.

This chain connects TRBV30 to TRBJ1-1; possibly TRBD1 for D (6 bases). V gave up 4 bases and J gave up 5 bases, with 17 bases separating them. CDR3 size: 14 residues. CDR1 is GTSNPN and CDR2 is SVGIG in the germline V gene (reference sequence). CDR3 coding DNA: TGTGCCTGGACTCCGACGGGTAGGGGGACTGAAGCTTTCTTT. Residues: CAWTPTGRGTEAFF.

This clone was observed once. This chain uses TRBV2 with TRBJ2-7, with TRBD1 matching over 7 bases. V gave up 4 bases and J gave up 1 base; unmatched junction bases: 7. CDR3 size: 15 residues. Germline CDR1 and CDR2: SNHLY and FYNNEI. CDR3 region: CASSAKRTGSYEQYF. CDR3 bases: TGTGCCAGCAGTGCGAAGCGGACAGGTTCCTACGAGCAGTACTTC.

The chain couples TRBV2 to TRBJ2-7; perhaps TRBD1 as D (6 bases). Germline CDR1 is SNHLY and CDR2 is FYNNEI. CDR3 length equals 14 residues. Trimming took off 2 bases at V and 4 bases at J, with 12 bases between the two ends. The CDR3 is CASSETGRGYEQYF. CDR3 nucleotide sequence: TGTGCCAGCAGTGAAACAGGGAGAGGGTACGAGCAGTACTTC.

The V call is TRBV30, the J call TRBJ2-5; maybe TRBD2 (7 bases). The CDR3 is 14 amino acids. Germline CDR1 reads GTSNPN; CDR2 reads SVGIG (reference sequence). Trimming removed 0 bases at V and 5 bases at J, with 13 bases between. The CDR3 region is CAWSVQGGRETQYF. Written as DNA, the CDR3 is TGTGCCTGGAGTGTACAGGGAGGGCGGGAGACCCAGTACTTC.

The chain carries TRBV7-9 and TRBJ1-1; TRBD1 aligns across 7 bases. V trimming: 5 bases; J trimming: 4 bases; junction bases outside the gene matches: 16. From germline, CDR1 is SEHNR and CDR2 FQNEAQ (reference sequence). The CDR3 has 17 residues. CDR3 loop: CASSHIDLQGQGTEAFF. The CDR3 DNA is TGTGCCAGCAGCCACATAGACCTACAGGGGCAGGGCACTGAAGCTTTCTTT.

This clone was seen once. The chain has TRBV11-2 and TRBJ1-3; 9 bases are shared with TRBD1. Germline lookup yields CDR1 SGHAT and CDR2 FQNNGV. The length of the CDR3 is 15 residues. V trimming: 6 bases; J trimming: 2 bases; junction bases outside the gene matches: 5. CDR3 nucleotide sequence: TGTGCCAGCAGTCTACAGGGGGCCCCTGGAAACACCATATATTTT. The encoded protein is CASSLQGAPGNTIYF.

The chain combines TRBV3-1 (or the pseudogene TRBV3-2) with TRBJ2-7; D is unresolved. Trimming took 1 base from V and 9 from J, leaving 16 bases between them. Germline V CDR1 and CDR2: LGHDT, YNNKEL (reference sequence). CDR3 length: 14 amino acids. The CDR3 DNA reads as TGTGCCAGCAGCCAAGTGGATCTCTCCCCAGGGCAGTACTTC. Residues: CASSQVDLSPGQYF.

The V and J genes are TRBV10-3 and TRBJ2-7, with a tentative D call TRBD2 (6 bases). V lost 0 bases, J lost 3 bases, and 12 bases lay in between. Germline CDR1 is ENHRY and CDR2 is SYGVKD. The CDR3 sequence is 15 residues long. This CDR3 is CAISESTLANYEQYF. The CDR3 nucleotides read TGTGCCATCAGTGAGTCGACTCTAGCGAACTACGAGCAGTACTTC.

V gene TRBV10-1 combines with J gene TRBJ1-1; D is undetermined. Trimming took off 9 bases at V and 0 bases at J, with 17 bases between the two ends. Germline loops: CDR1 WNHNN, CDR2 SYGVQD (reference sequence). The CDR3 sequence is 15 residues long. CDR3 nucleotides: TGCGCCAGTAAAGACTCGACCCGAGTGAACACTGAAGCTTTCTTT. Its protein is CASKDSTRVNTEAFF.

This sequence joins TRBV5-1 and TRBJ1-6; 8 positions agree with TRBD1. The CDR3 runs to 14 residues. CDR1 is SGHRS and CDR2 is YFSETQ in the germline V gene. J gave up 10 bases and V 1 base, and 4 bases lay outside the gene matches. The CDR3 DNA follows: TGCGCCAGCAGCTTGACGACAGGGGACTCACCCCTCCACTTT. Protein sequence: CASSLTTGDSPLHF.

In its sample, this clone was seen once. The chain has TRBV10-3 and TRBJ2-7; possibly TRBD1 for D (6 bases). Germline CDR1 is ENHRY and CDR2 is SYGVKD. This CDR3 spans 17 amino acids. The ends were cut back, 10 bases at V and 0 bases at J, with 25 bases in the middle. The CDR3 protein is CATTVAGATSSSYEQYF. In DNA form, the CDR3 reads TGTGCCACGACGGTGGCAGGGGCGACCTCCAGCTCCTACGAGCAGTACTTC.

V is TRBV16 and J is TRBJ2-1; D might be TRBD1 (7 bases). Trimming removed 4 bases at V and 9 bases at J, with 19 bases between. The CDR3 consists of 15 residues. Germline V CDR1 and CDR2: KGHSY, FQNENV. The DNA of the CDR3 is TGTGCCAGCAGCCCGGAACTGGTGGAGGGGGCTGAGCAGTTCTTC. Protein: CASSPELVEGAEQFF.

The rearrangement joins TRBV10-3 to TRBJ1-1; tentatively, D is TRBD1 (5 bases). The CDR3 is 15 residues long. V lost 4 bases to trimming and J lost 4 bases, with 16 bases between them. Germline V CDR1 and CDR2: ENHRY, SYGVKD. The CDR3 coding sequence is TGTGCCATCAGTGGAGTCGACAGCCAGACCACTGAAGCTTTCTTT. This sequence encodes CAISGVDSQTTEAFF.

The chain is built from TRBV4-1 and TRBJ2-1; a weak D match, TRBD2 (5 bases). Germline V gene data show CDR1 as MGHRA and CDR2 as YSYEKL. This CDR3 contains 16 residues. V shed 1 base and J shed 2 bases, with 12 bases lying between them. CDR3: CASSQVRLLPYNEQFF. DNA of the CDR3: TGCGCCAGCAGCCAAGTTCGACTACTCCCCTACAATGAGCAGTTCTTC.

The chain joins TRBV21-1 to TRBJ2-7; TRBD1 was called by the table and not checked on the DNA. TRBV21-1 is given as a pseudogene. This CDR3 contains 17 residues. The CDR3 DNA sequence: TGTGCCAGCAGCAAAGGGGGTACGAGGACAGTCTCCTACGAGCAGTACTTC. This encodes CASSKGGTRTVSYEQYF.

This clone was counted a single time. V gene TRBV6-6 combines with J gene TRBJ1-5, with 7 bases lining up with TRBD1. The J segment lost 7 bases and the V segment lost 9 bases, leaving 12 bases of the junction unmatched. Per germline, CDR1 MNHNY and CDR2 SVGAGI (reference sequence). CDR3 length: 14 amino acids. The chain's CDR3 is CASVDRAREQPQHF. The CDR3 DNA reads TGTGCCAGTGTAGACAGGGCCCGGGAACAGCCCCAGCATTTT.

The chain recombines TRBV7-9 with TRBJ2-1, with TRBD2 matching over 7 bases. This CDR3 has 14 amino acids. Germline V gene data show CDR1 as SEHNR and CDR2 as FQNEAQ (reference sequence). The V gene end was trimmed by 1 base and the J gene end by 6 bases; junction bases not matched to a gene: 3. CDR3 nucleotides: TGTGCCAGCAGCTTAGGTCGCGGGAGCAATGAGCAGTTCTTC. As protein: CASSLGRGSNEQFF.

This chain uses TRBV15 with TRBJ2-5; 7 nucleotides match TRBD1. Looked up from germline, CDR1 is LNHNV and CDR2 is YYDKDF (reference sequence). J was trimmed by 2 bases and V by 1 base; bases with no gene match: 4. CDR3 length: 15 residues. The CDR3 protein is CATSRGDSLQETQYF. Here the CDR3 DNA reads TGTGCCACCAGCAGAGGGGACAGTCTGCAAGAGACCCAGTACTTC. The full variable domain, completed using reference TRBV15 and TRBJ2-5, is DAMVIQNPRYQVTQFGKPVTLSCSQTLNHNVMYWYQQKSSQAPKLLFHYYDKDFNNEADTPDNFQSRRPNTSFCFLDIRSPGLGDTAMYLCATSRGDSLQETQYFGPGTRLLVL.

The chain is built from TRBV18 and TRBJ2-3; TRBD2 agrees at 9 bases. The length of the CDR3 is 17 residues. V shed 0 bases, J shed 5 bases, and the junction held 9 bases outside the gene matches. Per germline, CDR1 KGHSH and CDR2 LQKENI. CDR3 residues: CASSPPNSGGPRDTQYF. The CDR3 DNA reads as TGTGCCAGCTCACCACCGAACAGCGGGGGGCCAAGAGATACGCAGTATTTT.

This clone was picked up a small number of times. This chain links TRBV14 with TRBJ2-3; 7 nucleotides match TRBD2. This CDR3 has 19 residues. CDR1 is SGHDN and CDR2 is FVKESK in the germline V gene. V lost 4 bases and J lost 3; bases outside the gene matches: 19. The CDR3 region is CASSPREVAGTRMTDTQYF. Here the CDR3 DNA reads TGTGCCAGCAGCCCACGGGAGGTAGCGGGCACTAGGATGACAGATACGCAGTATTTT.

The chain links TRBV19 to TRBJ1-1; no reliable D call. The CDR3 totals 15 residues. Between the trimmed V and J ends, which lost 4 bases and 0 bases, there was a span of 12 bases. Germline loops: CDR1 LNHDA, CDR2 SQIVND (reference sequence). The chain's CDR3 is CASSNPGRMNTEAFF. CDR3 DNA sequence: TGTGCCAGTAGTAACCCCGGGAGGATGAACACTGAAGCTTTCTTT.

The CDR3 here is CASSIGTSGSYEQYF. For the CDR3, the DNA is TGTGCCAGTAGTATAGGGACTAGCGGTTCCTACGAGCAGTACTTC. The chain joins TRBV19 to TRBJ2-7; 10 positions match TRBD2. This CDR3 region has 15 residues. Losses at the gene ends were 1 base for V and 1 base for J; bases not matched to a gene: 1. The germline V gene encodes CDR1 LNHDA and CDR2 SQIVND (reference sequence).

The chain is built from TRBV19 and TRBJ2-5, with 13 bases that match TRBD2. The germline V gene has CDR1 LNHDA and CDR2 SQIVND (reference sequence). The CDR3 is made up of 17 amino acids. J lost 4 bases, V lost 2 bases, and 7 bases had no gene match. The CDR3 reads CASSITSGGASRETQYF. CDR3 DNA: TGTGCCAGTAGTATAACTAGCGGGGGGGCCTCGAGAGAGACCCAGTACTTC.

The V and J genes are TRBV6-5 and TRBJ1-6; D might be TRBD1 (5 bases). V was pared by 7 bases and J by 5 bases, with 12 bases between. Germline V gives CDR1 MNHEY, CDR2 SVGAGI. The CDR3 length is 14 residues. The CDR3 DNA reads as TGTGCCAGCATAGGGGTAGGGCATAATTCACCCCTCCACTTT. Encoded protein: CASIGVGHNSPLHF.